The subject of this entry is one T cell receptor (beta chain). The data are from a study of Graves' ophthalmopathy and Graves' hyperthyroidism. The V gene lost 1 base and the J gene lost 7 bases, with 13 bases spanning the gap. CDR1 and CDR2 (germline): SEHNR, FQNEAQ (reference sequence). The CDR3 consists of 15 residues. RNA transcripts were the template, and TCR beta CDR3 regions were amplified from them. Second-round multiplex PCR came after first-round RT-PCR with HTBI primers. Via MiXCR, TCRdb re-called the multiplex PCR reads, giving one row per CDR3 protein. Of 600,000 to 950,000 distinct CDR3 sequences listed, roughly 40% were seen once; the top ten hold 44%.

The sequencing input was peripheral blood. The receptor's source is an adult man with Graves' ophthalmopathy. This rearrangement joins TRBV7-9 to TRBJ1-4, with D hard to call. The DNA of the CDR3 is TGTGCCAGCAGCTTAGGAGGGAGCATCCCTGAAAAACTGTTTTTT. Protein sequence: CASSLGGSIPEKLFF.